Listed below are T cell receptor beta chains from one sample, sequenced in a study of cytomegalovirus exposure and HLA in healthy donors. Clones were sequenced by immunoSEQ multiplex PCR, and TCRdb holds only the in-frame ones, with some missing. Counted here are around 150,000 clones, roughly 92% occurring once; the ten biggest clones make up approximately 0.7%. Sequencing used PBMCs. These receptors all come from a young man in good health and CMV-seronegative. The conserved cysteine and the conserved F or W are not part of the CDR3 here. Fields, in order: J gene, clone size, V gene, CDR3 protein. Where a row states a size, it is once, few, many or the class of an expanded clone; other rows omit it.

j_gene: TRBJ2-5; abundance: few; v_gene: TRBV4-1; CDR3aa: ASSGRLAGDQETQY
j_gene: TRBJ1-2; abundance: -; v_gene: TRBV27; CDR3aa: ASSLGDGANYGYT
j_gene: TRBJ2-5; abundance: -; v_gene: TRBV5-1; CDR3aa: ASSLEWWETQY
j_gene: TRBJ2-5; abundance: -; v_gene: TRBV5-1; CDR3aa: ASSFGYQETQY
j_gene: TRBJ1-2; abundance: -; v_gene: TRBV19; CDR3aa: ASSWTEHGYT
j_gene: TRBJ2-5; abundance: -; v_gene: TRBV6-6; CDR3aa: ASSPRDRGLETQY
j_gene: TRBJ2-5; abundance: -; v_gene: TRBV9; CDR3aa: ASSRGGAQETQY
j_gene: TRBJ1-6; abundance: -; v_gene: TRBV10-1; CDR3aa: ASSAGQGNSPLH
j_gene: TRBJ1-5; abundance: -; v_gene: TRBV1; CDR3aa: TSSHPLPGQGIGNQPQH
j_gene: TRBJ1-3; abundance: -; v_gene: TRBV19; CDR3aa: ASSIQTGNGNTIY
j_gene: TRBJ2-3; abundance: -; v_gene: TRBV5-1; CDR3aa: ASSDLPQGNTDTQY
j_gene: TRBJ2-3; abundance: -; v_gene: TRBV4-3; CDR3aa: ASSQGEGLSPGTQY
j_gene: TRBJ2-1; abundance: -; v_gene: TRBV30; CDR3aa: AGVLGLVEQF
j_gene: TRBJ2-1; abundance: -; v_gene: TRBV11-3; CDR3aa: ASRGTTGYNEQF
j_gene: TRBJ2-7; abundance: -; v_gene: TRBV27; CDR3aa: ASSRRTGTYEQY
j_gene: TRBJ1-1; abundance: -; v_gene: TRBV7-2; CDR3aa: ASSSQGPNTEAF
j_gene: TRBJ2-5; abundance: -; v_gene: TRBV5-1; CDR3aa: ASSSGWAEETQY
j_gene: TRBJ1-1; abundance: -; v_gene: TRBV2; CDR3aa: ASSRGDTEAF
j_gene: TRBJ1-3; abundance: -; v_gene: TRBV5-6; CDR3aa: ASSWGGTAGNTIY
j_gene: TRBJ1-2; abundance: -; v_gene: TRBV9; CDR3aa: ASSAEQVGYGYT
j_gene: TRBJ1-2; abundance: -; v_gene: TRBV9; CDR3aa: ASSVDSNYGYT
j_gene: TRBJ1-2; abundance: -; v_gene: TRBV5-8; CDR3aa: ASSPPRVLEHGYT
j_gene: TRBJ1-5; abundance: -; v_gene: TRBV5-1; CDR3aa: ASSVSGGSNQPQH
j_gene: TRBJ2-5; abundance: -; v_gene: TRBV6-5; CDR3aa: ASSYRDSQETQY
j_gene: TRBJ2-5; abundance: -; v_gene: TRBV7-3; CDR3aa: ASSPKGGPQTQY
j_gene: TRBJ1-2; abundance: -; v_gene: TRBV6-1; CDR3aa: ASSAAGTGLNDYGYT
j_gene: TRBJ2-5; abundance: -; v_gene: TRBV7-8; CDR3aa: ASRGGQETQY
j_gene: TRBJ1-3; abundance: -; v_gene: TRBV12-5; CDR3aa: ASSGTGGNTIY
j_gene: TRBJ1-3; abundance: -; v_gene: TRBV19; CDR3aa: ASQSPFWTIY
j_gene: TRBJ1-2; abundance: -; v_gene: TRBV15; CDR3aa: ATSSGRDRVSGYT
j_gene: TRBJ1-5; abundance: -; v_gene: TRBV6-5; CDR3aa: ASSETVPQH
j_gene: TRBJ1-1; abundance: -; v_gene: TRBV6-5; CDR3aa: ASSSRTGYTEAF
j_gene: TRBJ2-3; abundance: -; v_gene: TRBV11-2; CDR3aa: ASSPTTDTQY
j_gene: TRBJ2-1; abundance: -; v_gene: TRBV5-1; CDR3aa: ASSPGGAGNEQF
j_gene: TRBJ2-5; abundance: -; v_gene: TRBV5-6; CDR3aa: ASSDGLGKETQY
j_gene: TRBJ2-5; abundance: -; v_gene: TRBV5-1; CDR3aa: ASSSGALAGLETQY
j_gene: TRBJ2-5; abundance: -; v_gene: TRBV25-1; CDR3aa: ASSAAGTSVPLQETQY
j_gene: TRBJ1-1; abundance: -; v_gene: TRBV5-1; CDR3aa: ASSPGQGAIGRDTEAF
j_gene: TRBJ1-2; abundance: -; v_gene: TRBV7-9; CDR3aa: ASSLDGNGYT
j_gene: TRBJ2-7; abundance: -; v_gene: TRBV19; CDR3aa: ASSIMASGPYEQY
j_gene: TRBJ1-2; abundance: -; v_gene: TRBV9; CDR3aa: ASSATGADLGYT